This TCR beta chain came from a study of cytomegalovirus exposure and HLA in healthy donors. General study results and limits: The study carried out a later analysis of TCR beta sequences. It associated 16,951 of them with specific HLA alleles at a false discovery rate of 0.05. Productive status was seen about 87% or about 30% of the time for most TCR beta V segments in an earlier analysis.

Turning to this clone: Its antigen is not known.

PCR was performed using 60 Vbeta and 13 Jbeta primers. The table came from immunoSEQ multiplex PCR; TCRdb's copy has only in-frame clones and leaves some out. Across 110,000 to 150,000 clones, the top ten clones capture approximately 1% of the sample. Germline V gene lookup returns CDR1 LNHDA and CDR2 SQIVND (reference sequence). The CDR3 spans 14 residues. Trimming took 9 bases from V and 0 from J, leaving 12 bases between them. This clonotype was obtained from a male donor in good health and CMV-seronegative. V gene TRBV19 combines with J gene TRBJ2-1; no definite D call. Material for sequencing was PBMCs. The CDR3 is CASPERSSYNEQFF. The CDR3 region has the DNA TGTGCCAGCCCCGAACGGAGCTCCTACAATGAGCAGTTCTTC.